This T cell receptor (beta chain) was sequenced for a study of T cell responses to AZD1222 COVID-19 vaccine. Profiling relied on immunoSEQ multiplex PCR, and the TCRdb table lists in-frame clones only, not all of them. The top ten hold under 9% of the sample, which has about 93,000 clones, around 85% seen once. CDR3 length: 14 amino acids. V lost 7 bases and J lost 1; bases outside the gene matches: 5. CDR1 and CDR2 (germline): KGHDR, SFDVKD. Study-level findings and limits: Distributed over spike, vaccine-associated CD4 TCRs predominated at 160-218 and 743-854. After the peak T cell response, and only then, were repertoires sampled.

Comment on this clone: Its antigen is not identified.

This sequence was found in an adult in good health. The chain uses TRBV24-1 and TRBJ1-1, with TRBD1 matching 7 bases. The sample here was peripheral blood, taken on day 0 of AZD1222 vaccination. The CDR3 nucleotides read TGTGCCACCAGCCTGACAGGGAGGAACACTGAAGCTTTCTTT. Protein: CATSLTGRNTEAFF.